This TCR beta chain was identified during a study of sequential checkpoint blockade in melanoma. Study-level information: Randomization was 1:1 between first-line nivolumab→ipilimumab and ipilimumab→nivolumab.

Noted treatment: randomized to nivolumab then ipilimumab (arm A) or the reverse (arm B). Sorted cells were live CD3+CD8+, lacking CD19 and CD56, from PBMCs. Measured with immunoSEQ multiplex PCR; TCRdb has only the in-frame clones, and not every one. The sample consists of around 7,500 clones, 50% to 75% of them appearing once. V lost 2 bases, J lost 3 bases, and 9 bases lay in between. The CDR3 length is 13 residues. CDR1 and CDR2 from the germline V gene are SGHDT and YYEEEE. The chain couples TRBV5-6 to TRBJ2-7; maybe TRBD2 (5 bases). The TCR sequence derives from a human donor with melanoma. Sample: CD8+ T cells sorted from blood (inferred from file names), taken from a patient given nivolumab and ipilimumab in sequence. DNA for the CDR3: TGTGCCAGCAGCTTTGGTGCGGGCTACGAGCAGTACTTC. This translates into CASSFGAGYEQYF. Supplemented by reference TRBV5-6 and TRBJ2-7, the full variable domain reads DAGVTQSPTHLIKTRGQQVTLRCSPKSGHDTVSWYQQALGQGPQFIFQYYEEEERQRGNFPDRFSGHQFPNYSSELNVNALLLGDSALYLCASSFGAGYEQYFGPGTRLTVT.